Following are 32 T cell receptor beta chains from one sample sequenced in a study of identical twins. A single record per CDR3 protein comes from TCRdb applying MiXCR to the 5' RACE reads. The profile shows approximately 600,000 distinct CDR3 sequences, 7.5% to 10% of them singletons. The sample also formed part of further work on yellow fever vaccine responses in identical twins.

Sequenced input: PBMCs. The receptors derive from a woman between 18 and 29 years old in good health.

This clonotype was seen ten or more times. The CDR3, as DNA: TGCGCCAGCCATACCTCGGGGACAGGGAACAATGAGCAGTTCTTC. The encoded protein is CASHTSGTGNNEQFF. The rearrangement links TRBV5-1 to TRBJ2-1; 9 bases fit TRBD1. The CDR3 length is 15 residues. Germline assignment: CDR1 SGHRS and CDR2 YFSETQ. With V trimmed by 7 bases and J by 5 bases, 10 bases remained unmatched.

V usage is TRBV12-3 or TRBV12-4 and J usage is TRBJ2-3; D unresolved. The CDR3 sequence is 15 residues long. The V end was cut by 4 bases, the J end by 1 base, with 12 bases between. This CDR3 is CASSYRVDGTDTQYF. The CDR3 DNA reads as TGTGCCAGCAGTTATAGGGTGGACGGCACAGATACGCAGTATTTT.

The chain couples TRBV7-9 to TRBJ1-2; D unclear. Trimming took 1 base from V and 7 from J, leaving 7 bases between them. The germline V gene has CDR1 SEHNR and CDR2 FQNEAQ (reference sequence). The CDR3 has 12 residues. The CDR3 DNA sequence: TGTGCCAGCAGCTTAGTAAGGGTTGGCTACACCTTC. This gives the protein CASSLVRVGYTF.

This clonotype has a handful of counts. The CDR3 DNA sequence: TGCGCCAGCAGCCAAAACAGGTTTGCCCGTACTGAAGCTTTCTTT. This sequence encodes CASSQNRFARTEAFF. The rearrangement uses TRBV4-3 and TRBJ1-1; tentatively, D is TRBD1 (5 bases). V shed 2 bases and J shed 5 bases, with 15 bases lying between them. Germline V CDR1 and CDR2: LGHNA, YSLEER. The length of the CDR3 is 15 residues.

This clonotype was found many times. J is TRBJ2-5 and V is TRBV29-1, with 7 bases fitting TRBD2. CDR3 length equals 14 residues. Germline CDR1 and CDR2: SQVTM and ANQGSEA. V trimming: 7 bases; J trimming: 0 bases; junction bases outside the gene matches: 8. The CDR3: CSAESGTDQETQYF. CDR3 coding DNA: TGCAGCGCAGAGAGCGGGACCGACCAAGAGACCCAGTACTTC.

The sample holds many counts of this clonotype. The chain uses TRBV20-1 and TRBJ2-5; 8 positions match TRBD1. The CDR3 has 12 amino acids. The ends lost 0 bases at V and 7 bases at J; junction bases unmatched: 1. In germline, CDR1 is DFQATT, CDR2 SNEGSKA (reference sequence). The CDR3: CSARETGVTQYF. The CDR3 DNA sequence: TGCAGTGCTAGAGAGACAGGGGTGACCCAGTACTTC.

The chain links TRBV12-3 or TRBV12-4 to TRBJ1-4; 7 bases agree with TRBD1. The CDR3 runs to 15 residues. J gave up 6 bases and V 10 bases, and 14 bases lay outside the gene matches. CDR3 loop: CATKDVGGADEKLFF. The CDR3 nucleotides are TGTGCCACCAAAGATGTAGGGGGCGCTGATGAAAAACTGTTTTTT.

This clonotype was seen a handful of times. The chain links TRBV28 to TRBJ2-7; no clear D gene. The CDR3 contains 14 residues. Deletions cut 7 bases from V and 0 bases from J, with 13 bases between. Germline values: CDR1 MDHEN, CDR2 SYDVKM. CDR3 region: CASKSLDGSYEQYF. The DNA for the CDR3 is TGTGCCAGCAAAAGTTTGGACGGCTCCTACGAGCAGTACTTC.

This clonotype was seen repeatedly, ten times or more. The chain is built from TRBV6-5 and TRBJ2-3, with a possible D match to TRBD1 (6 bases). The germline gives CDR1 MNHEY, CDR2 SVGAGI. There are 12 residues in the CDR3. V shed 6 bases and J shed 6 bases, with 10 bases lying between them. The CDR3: CASSQGRDTQYF. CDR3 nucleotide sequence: TGTGCCAGCAGCCAGGGGCGGGATACGCAGTATTTT.

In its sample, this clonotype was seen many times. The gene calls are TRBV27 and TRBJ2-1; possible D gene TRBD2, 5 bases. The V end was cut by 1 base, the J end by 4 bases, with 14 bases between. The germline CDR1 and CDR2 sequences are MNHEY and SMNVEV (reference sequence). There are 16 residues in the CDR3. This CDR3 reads CASSLYPAVKYNEQFF. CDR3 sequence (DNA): TGTGCCAGCAGTTTATATCCAGCGGTTAAATACAATGAGCAGTTCTTC.

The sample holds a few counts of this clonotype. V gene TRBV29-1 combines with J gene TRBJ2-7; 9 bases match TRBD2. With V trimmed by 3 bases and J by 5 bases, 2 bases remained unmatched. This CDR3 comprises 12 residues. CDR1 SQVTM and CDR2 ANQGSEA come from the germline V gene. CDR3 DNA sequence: TGCAGCGTTGATGCGGGGGGGGACGAGCAGTACTTC. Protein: CSVDAGGDEQYF.

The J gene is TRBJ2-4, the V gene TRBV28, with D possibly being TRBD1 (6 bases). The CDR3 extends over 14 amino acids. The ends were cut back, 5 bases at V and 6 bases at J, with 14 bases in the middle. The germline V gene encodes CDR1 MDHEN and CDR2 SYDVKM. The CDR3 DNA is TGTGCCAGCAGTCCCCCAGGGGCGGGAAACATTCAGTACTTC. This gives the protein CASSPPGAGNIQYF. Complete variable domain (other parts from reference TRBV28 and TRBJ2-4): DVKVTQSSRYLVKRTGEKVFLECVQDMDHENMFWYRQDPGLGLRLIYFSYDVKMKEKGDIPEGYSVSREKKERFSLILESASTNQTSMYLCASSPPGAGNIQYFGAGTRLSVL.

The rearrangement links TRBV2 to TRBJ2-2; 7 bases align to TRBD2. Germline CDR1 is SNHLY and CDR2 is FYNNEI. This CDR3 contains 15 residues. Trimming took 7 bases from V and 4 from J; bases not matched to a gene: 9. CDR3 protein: CASKVTSSGTGELFF. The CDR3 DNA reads TGTGCCAGCAAAGTGACTAGCTCTGGCACCGGGGAGCTGTTTTTT.

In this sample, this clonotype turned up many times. The CDR3 DNA is TGTGCCAGCAGCCAAGCGAACACCGGGGAGCTGTTTTTT. Amino acid sequence: CASSQANTGELFF. This sequence joins TRBV3-1 and TRBJ2-2; D ambiguous. Germline V gives CDR1 LGHDT, CDR2 YNNKEL (reference sequence). V lost 1 base to trimming and J lost 0 bases, with 0 bases between them. This CDR3 has 13 residues.

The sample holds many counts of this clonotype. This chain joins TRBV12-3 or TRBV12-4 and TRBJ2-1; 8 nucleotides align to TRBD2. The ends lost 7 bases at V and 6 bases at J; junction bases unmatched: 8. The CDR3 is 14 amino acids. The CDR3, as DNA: TGTGCCAGCACCAATAGCGGGGAGGGCAATGAGCAGTTCTTC. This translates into CASTNSGEGNEQFF.

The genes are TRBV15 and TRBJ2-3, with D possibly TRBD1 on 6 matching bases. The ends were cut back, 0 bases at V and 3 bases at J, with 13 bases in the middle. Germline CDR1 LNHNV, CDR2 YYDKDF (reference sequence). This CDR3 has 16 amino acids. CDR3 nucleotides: TGTGCCACCAGCAGAGATATCGGCAGGGGAACAGATACGCAGTATTTT. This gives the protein CATSRDIGRGTDTQYF.

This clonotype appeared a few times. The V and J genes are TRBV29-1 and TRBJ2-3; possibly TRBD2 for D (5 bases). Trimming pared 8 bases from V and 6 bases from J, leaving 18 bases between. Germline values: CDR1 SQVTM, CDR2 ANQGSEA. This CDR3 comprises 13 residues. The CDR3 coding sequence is TGCAGCATCCGGGAACTATCCCAGGATACGCAGTATTTT. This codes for CSIRELSQDTQYF.

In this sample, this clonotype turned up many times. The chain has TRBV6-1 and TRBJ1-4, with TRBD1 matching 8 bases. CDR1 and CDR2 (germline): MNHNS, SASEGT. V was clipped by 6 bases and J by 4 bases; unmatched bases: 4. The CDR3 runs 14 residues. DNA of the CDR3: TGTGCCAGCAGCGATACAGGGGGTAATGAAAAACTGTTTTTT. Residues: CASSDTGGNEKLFF.

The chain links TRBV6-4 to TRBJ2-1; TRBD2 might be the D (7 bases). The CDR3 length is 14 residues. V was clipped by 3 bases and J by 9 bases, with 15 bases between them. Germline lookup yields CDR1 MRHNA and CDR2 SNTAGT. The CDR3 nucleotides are TGTGCCAGCAGTGAAAGGGGGGGTCAAAGTGAGCAGTTCTTC. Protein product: CASSERGGQSEQFF.

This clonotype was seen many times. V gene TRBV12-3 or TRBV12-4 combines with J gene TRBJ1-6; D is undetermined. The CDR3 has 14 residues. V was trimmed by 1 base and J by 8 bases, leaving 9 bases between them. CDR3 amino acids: CASSLGEAYSPLHF. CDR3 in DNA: TGTGCCAGCAGTTTAGGAGAGGCTTATTCACCCCTCCACTTT.

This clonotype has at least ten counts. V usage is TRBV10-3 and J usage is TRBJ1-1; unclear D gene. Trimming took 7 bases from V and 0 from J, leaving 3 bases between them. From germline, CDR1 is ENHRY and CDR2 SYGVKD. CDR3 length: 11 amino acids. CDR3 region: CAITVNTEAFF. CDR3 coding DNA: TGTGCCATCACGGTGAACACTGAAGCTTTCTTT.

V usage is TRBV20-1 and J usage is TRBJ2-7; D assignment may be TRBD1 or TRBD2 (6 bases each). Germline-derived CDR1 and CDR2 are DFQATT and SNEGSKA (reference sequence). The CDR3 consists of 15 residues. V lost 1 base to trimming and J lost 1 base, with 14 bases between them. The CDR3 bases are TGCAGTGCTAGAGGTCGGGGGCCCGATTCCTACGAGCAGTACTTC. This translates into CSARGRGPDSYEQYF.

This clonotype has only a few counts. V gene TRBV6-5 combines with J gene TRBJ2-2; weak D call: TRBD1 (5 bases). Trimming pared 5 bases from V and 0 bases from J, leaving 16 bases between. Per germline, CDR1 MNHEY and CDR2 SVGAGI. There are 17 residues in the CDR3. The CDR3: CASSPPDLGPNTGELFF. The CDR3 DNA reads TGTGCCAGCAGTCCACCTGATCTGGGGCCGAACACCGGGGAGCTGTTTTTT.

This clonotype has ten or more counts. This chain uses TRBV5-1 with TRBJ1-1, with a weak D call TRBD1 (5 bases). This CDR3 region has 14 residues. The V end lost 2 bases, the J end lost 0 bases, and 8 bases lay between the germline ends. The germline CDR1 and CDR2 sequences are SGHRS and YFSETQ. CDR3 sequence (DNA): TGCGCCAGCAGCTTCGCAGGGATGAACACTGAAGCTTTCTTT. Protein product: CASSFAGMNTEAFF.

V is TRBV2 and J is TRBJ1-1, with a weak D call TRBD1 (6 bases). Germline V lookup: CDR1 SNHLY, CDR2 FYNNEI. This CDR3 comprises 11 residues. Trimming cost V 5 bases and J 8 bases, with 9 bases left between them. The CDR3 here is CASSNTGEAFF. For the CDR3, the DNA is TGTGCCAGCAGTAATACAGGGGAAGCTTTCTTT.

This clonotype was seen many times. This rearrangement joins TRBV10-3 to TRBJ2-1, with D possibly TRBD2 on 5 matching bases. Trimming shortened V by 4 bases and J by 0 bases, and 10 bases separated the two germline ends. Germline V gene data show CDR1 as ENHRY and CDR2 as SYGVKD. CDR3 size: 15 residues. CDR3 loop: CAISGSGVSYNEQFF. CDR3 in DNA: TGTGCCATCAGTGGCAGCGGAGTCTCCTACAATGAGCAGTTCTTC.

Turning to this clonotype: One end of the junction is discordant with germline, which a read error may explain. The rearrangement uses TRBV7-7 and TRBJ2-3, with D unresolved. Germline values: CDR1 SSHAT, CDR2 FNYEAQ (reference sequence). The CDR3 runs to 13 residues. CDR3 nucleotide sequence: TGTGCTAGCAGCTTAGATGGGATGGATACGCAGTATTTT. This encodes CASSLDGMDTQYF.

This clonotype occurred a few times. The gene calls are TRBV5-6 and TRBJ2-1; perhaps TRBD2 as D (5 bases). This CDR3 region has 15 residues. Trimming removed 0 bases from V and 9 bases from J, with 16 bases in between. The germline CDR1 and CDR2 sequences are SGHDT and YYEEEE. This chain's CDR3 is CASSLDSLWGVEQFF. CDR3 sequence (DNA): TGTGCCAGCAGCTTGGATTCTCTTTGGGGAGTTGAGCAGTTCTTC.

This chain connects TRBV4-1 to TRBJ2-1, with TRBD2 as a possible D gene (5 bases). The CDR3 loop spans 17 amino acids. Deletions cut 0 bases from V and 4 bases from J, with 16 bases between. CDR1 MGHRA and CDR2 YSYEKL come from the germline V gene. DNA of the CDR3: TGCGCCAGCAGCCAAGATATTGACGGAGCGGCATACAATGAGCAGTTCTTC. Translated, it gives CASSQDIDGAAYNEQFF.

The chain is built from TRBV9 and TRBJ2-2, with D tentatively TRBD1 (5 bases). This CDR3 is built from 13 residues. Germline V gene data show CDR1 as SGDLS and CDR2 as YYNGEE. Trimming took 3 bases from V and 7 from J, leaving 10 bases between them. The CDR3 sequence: CASSGLRDGELFF. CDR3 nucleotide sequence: TGTGCCAGCAGCGGGCTCAGGGACGGGGAGCTGTTTTTT.

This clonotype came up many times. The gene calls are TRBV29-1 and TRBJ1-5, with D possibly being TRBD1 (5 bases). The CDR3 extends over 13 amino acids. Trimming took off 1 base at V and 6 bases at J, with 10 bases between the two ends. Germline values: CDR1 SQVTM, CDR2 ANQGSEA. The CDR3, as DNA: TGCAGCGTTGAAGTCCCAGGGACTCAGCCCCAGCATTTT. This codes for CSVEVPGTQPQHF. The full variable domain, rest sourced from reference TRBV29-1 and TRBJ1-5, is SAVISQKPSRDICQRGTSLTIQCQVDSQVTMMFWYRQQPGQSLTLIATANQGSEATYESGFVIDKFPISRPNLTFSTLTVSNMSPEDSSIYLCSVEVPGTQPQHFGDGTRLSIL.

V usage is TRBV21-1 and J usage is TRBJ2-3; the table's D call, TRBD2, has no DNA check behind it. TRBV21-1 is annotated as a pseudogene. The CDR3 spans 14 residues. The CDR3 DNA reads TGTGCCAGCATGGCGGGGGAGGGGATGGATACGCAGTATTTT. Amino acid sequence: CASMAGEGMDTQYF.